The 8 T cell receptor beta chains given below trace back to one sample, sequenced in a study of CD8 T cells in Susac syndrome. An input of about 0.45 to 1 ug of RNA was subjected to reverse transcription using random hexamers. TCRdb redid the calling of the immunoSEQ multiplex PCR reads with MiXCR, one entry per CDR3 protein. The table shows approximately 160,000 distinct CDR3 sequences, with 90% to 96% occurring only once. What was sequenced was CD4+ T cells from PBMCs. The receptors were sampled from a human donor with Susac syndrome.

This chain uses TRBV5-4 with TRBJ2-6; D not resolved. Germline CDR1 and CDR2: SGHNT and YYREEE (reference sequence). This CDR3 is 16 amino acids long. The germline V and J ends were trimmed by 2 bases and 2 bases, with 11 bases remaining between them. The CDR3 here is CASSLTTRTGANVLTF. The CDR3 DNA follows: TGTGCCAGCAGCTTAACAACACGTACTGGGGCCAACGTCCTGACTTTC.

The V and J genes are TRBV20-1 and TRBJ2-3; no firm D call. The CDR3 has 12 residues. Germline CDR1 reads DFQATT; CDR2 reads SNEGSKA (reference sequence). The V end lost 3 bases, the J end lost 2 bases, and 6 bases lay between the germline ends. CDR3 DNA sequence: TGCAGTGCTAGCGGGCCCACAGATACGCAGTATTTT. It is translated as CSASGPTDTQYF.

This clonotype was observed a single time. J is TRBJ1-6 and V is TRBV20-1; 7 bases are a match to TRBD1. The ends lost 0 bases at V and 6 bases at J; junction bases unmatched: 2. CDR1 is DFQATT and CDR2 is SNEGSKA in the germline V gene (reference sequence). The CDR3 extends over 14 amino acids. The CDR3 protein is CSAREDRTNSPLHF. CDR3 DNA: TGCAGTGCTAGAGAGGACAGGACTAATTCACCCCTCCACTTT.

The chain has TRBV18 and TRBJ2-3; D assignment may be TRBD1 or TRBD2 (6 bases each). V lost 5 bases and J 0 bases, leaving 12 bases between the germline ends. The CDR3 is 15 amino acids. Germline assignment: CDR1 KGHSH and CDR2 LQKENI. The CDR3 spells CASSWPGASTDTQYF. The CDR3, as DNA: TGTGCCAGCTCATGGCCGGGGGCTAGCACAGATACGCAGTATTTT.

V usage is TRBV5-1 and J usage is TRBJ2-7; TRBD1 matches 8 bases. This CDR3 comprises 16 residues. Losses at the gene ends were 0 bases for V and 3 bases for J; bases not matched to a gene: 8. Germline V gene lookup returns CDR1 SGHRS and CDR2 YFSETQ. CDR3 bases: TGCGCCAGCAGCTTGGTGGGCAGGGGGCGAGTCTACGAGCAGTACTTC. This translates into CASSLVGRGRVYEQYF.

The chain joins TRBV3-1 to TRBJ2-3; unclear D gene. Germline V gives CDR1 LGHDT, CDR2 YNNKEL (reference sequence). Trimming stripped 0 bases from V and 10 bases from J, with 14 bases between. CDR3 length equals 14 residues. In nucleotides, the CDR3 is TGTGCCAGCAGCCAAGATCTGAATGGAAAACCGCAGTATTTT. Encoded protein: CASSQDLNGKPQYF.

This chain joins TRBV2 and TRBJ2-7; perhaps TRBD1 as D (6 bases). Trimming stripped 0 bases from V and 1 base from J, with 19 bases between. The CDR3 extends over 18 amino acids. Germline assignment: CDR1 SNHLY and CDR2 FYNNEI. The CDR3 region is CASSEALWGPLISYEQYV. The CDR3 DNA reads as TGTGCCAGCAGTGAAGCGCTTTGGGGGCCACTGATTTCCTACGAGCAGTACGTC.

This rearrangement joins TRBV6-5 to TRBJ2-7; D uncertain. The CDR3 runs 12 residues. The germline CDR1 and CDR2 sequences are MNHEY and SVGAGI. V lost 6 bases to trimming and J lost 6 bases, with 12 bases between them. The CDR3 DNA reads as TGTGCCAGCAGACAAAACAACGGCGAGCAGTACTTC. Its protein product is CASRQNNGEQYF.